This entry describes one TCR beta chain. This specimen comes from a study of blood T cell repertoires in COVID-19. The overall study: PBMCs, B-cell-depleted T cells, or T cells were the source of the cDNA or gDNA that made up the material.

Assay used: immunoSEQ multiplex PCR; TCRdb lists only in-frame clones, some missing. The top ten hold under 4.5% of the sample, which has approximately 160,000 clones, 75% to 90% seen once. This CDR3 is built from 13 residues. Trimming cost V 4 bases and J 13 bases, with 20 bases left between them. Germline V gene sequence: CDR1 LGHDT, CDR2 YNNKEL (reference sequence). Clinical histories supplied by participants themselves formed the basis of cohort assignment. Sequenced sample: PBMCs or T cells enriched from blood (not recorded which). This sequence originates from a woman aged 50 to 60 who had recovered from COVID-19. V is TRBV3-1 (or the pseudogene TRBV3-2) and J is TRBJ2-7; tentatively, D is TRBD1 (6 bases). This CDR3 reads CASSRGGTGLIYV. The CDR3 coding sequence is TGTGCCAGCAGCCGAGGAGGAACAGGGTTGATTTACGTC.